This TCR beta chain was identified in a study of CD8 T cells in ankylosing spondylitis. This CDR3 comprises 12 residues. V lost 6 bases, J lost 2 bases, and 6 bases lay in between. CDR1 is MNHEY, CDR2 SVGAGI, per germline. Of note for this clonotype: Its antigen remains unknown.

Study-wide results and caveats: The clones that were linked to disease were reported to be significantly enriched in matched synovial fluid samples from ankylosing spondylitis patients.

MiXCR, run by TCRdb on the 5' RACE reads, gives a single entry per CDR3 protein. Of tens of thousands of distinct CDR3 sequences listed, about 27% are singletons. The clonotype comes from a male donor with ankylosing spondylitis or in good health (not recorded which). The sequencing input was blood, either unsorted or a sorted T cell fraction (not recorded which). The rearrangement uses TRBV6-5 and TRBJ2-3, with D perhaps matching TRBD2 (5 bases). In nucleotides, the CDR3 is TGTGCCAGCAGCGGGGACACAGATACGCAGTATTTT. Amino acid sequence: CASSGDTDTQYF.